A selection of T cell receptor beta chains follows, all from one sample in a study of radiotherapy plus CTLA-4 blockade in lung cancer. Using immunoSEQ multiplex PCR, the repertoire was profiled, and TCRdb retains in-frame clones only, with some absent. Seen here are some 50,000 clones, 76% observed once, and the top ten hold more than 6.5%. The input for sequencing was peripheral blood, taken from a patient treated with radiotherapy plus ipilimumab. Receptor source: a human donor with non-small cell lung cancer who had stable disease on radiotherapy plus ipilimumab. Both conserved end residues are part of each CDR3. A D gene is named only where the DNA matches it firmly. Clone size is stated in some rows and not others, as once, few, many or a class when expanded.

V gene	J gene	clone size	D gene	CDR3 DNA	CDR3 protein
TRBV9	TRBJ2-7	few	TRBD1	TGTGCCAGCAGCGGGGGACAGGACGCCTACGAGCAGTACTTC	CASSGGQDAYEQYF
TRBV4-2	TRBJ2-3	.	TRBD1	TGTGCCAGCAGCCAAGCGACAGGGCGGAGCACAGATACGCAGTATTTT	CASSQATGRSTDTQYF
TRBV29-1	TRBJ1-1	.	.	TGCAGCTATTCTCAGAGGGCTGGGACCACTGAAGCTTTCTTT	CSYSQRAGTTEAFF
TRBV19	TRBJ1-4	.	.	TGTGCCAGTAGTATTGGACCAGAAGTGTTTTTT	CASSIGPEVFF
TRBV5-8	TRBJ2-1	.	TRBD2	TGTGCCAGCAGCTCTAGCGGCAACTCCTACAATGAGCAGTTCTTC	CASSSSGNSYNEQFF
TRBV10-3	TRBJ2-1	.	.	TGTGCCACCACCGGGACGGAGACGGTCAATGAGCAGTTCTTC	CATTGTETVNEQFF
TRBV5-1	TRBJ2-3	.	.	TGCGCCAGCAGCTTAAGTCAGGGGTTAGATACGCAGTATTTT	CASSLSQGLDTQYF
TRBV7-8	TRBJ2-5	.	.	TGTGCCAGCAGCCGACAGGCCCCGAATTGGGAGACCCAGTACTTC	CASSRQAPNWETQYF
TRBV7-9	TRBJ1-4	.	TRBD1	TGTGCCAGCAGCCTCGGGACAGGGGATAGTGAAAAACTGTTTTTT	CASSLGTGDSEKLFF
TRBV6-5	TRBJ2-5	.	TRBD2	TGTGCCAGCAGTCACCCGACTAGCGGGCCAGAGACCCAGTACTTC	CASSHPTSGPETQYF
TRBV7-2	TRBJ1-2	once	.	TGTGCCAGCAGCTTATGGGCAGGCAACTATGGCTACACCTTC	CASSLWAGNYGYTF
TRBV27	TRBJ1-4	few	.	TGTGCCAGCAGGGCGTTCTCAACTAATGAAAAACTGTTTTTT	CASRAFSTNEKLFF
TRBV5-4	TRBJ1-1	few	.	TGTGCCAGCAGCCGACAGGACACTGAAGCTTTCTTT	CASSRQDTEAFF
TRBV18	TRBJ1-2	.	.	TGTGCCAGCTCACCCGGGGCAGGGGTTGCTGGCTACACCTTC	CASSPGAGVAGYTF
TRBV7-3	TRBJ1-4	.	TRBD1	TGTGCCAGCATCCGAGACAGGGGCGGTGAAAAACTGTTTTTT	CASIRDRGGEKLFF
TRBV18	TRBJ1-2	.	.	TGTGCCAGCTCACCACTGGTGGAGGCTAACTATGGCTACACCTTC	CASSPLVEANYGYTF
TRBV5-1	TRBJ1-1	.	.	TGCGCCAGCAGCTACAGGGTGTCCGGAGGGAACACTGAAGCTTTCTTT	CASSYRVSGGNTEAFF
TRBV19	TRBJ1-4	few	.	TGTGCCAGCTCAAAAGGGCAGGGAACCCAGCGGATAAATGAAAAACTGTTTTTT	CASSKGQGTQRINEKLFF
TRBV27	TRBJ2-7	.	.	TGTGCCAGCAGCCTAAGCCGGGGGCAGGGGTACTCCTACGAGCAGTACTTC	CASSLSRGQGYSYEQYF
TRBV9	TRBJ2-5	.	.	TGTGCCAGCAGCGTAGGGGCGGGGTTCCAAGAGACCCAGTACTTC	CASSVGAGFQETQYF
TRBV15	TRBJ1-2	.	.	TGTGCCACCAGCAGAGATTTTACAGGGACTAACTATGGCTACACCTTC	CATSRDFTGTNYGYTF
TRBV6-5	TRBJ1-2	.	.	TGTGCCAGCAGTTACGTGGGAAGCCAGGGGGGCTACACCTTC	CASSYVGSQGGYTF
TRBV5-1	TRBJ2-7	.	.	TGCGCCAGCCGATTGCGGGGAGACTCCTACGAGCAGTACTTC	CASRLRGDSYEQYF
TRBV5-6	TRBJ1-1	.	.	TGTGCCAGCAGCTGGGGACTGACAGGCACTGAAGCTTTCTTT	CASSWGLTGTEAFF
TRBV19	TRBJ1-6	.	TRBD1	TGTGCCAGTAGTGATCCCGGGACAGGGGGCTCATCCTATAATTCACCCCTCCACTTT	CASSDPGTGGSSYNSPLHF
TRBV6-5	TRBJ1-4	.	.	TGTGCCAGCAGTCCCTGGCCGGAGGAAAAACTGTTTTTT	CASSPWPEEKLFF
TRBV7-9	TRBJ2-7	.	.	TGTGCCAGCAGCTTTCCCCTCCAGGGGATATCTACCTACGAGCAGTACTTC	CASSFPLQGISTYEQYF
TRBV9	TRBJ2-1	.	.	TGTGCCAGCAGCGTAGTAGGACGGGGCCGGGGTGAGCAGTTCTTC	CASSVVGRGRGEQFF
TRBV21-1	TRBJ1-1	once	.	TGTGCCAGCAGTCTCTCGGACAGGAACACTGAAGCTTTCTTT	CASSLSDRNTEAFF
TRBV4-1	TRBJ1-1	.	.	TGCGCCAGCAGCCAAGCCGCCTCTGAAGCTTTCTTT	CASSQAASEAFF
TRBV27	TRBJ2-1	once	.	TGTGCCAGCAGTTTATTGGGGGGCACGGATGAGCAGTTCTTC	CASSLLGGTDEQFF
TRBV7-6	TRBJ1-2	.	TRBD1	TGTGCCAGCAGCTTCGCAGCGGGGGACAGCTATGGCTACACCTTC	CASSFAAGDSYGYTF
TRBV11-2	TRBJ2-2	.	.	TGTGCCAGCAGCTTAATTTCGGGCCCGAACACCGGGGAGCTGTTTTTT	CASSLISGPNTGELFF
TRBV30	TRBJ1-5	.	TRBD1	TGTGCCTGGAGCCGGACAGGGATAAATCAGCCCCAGCATTTT	CAWSRTGINQPQHF
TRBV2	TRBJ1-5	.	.	TGTGCCAGCAGATCTAACAGAGGGAGCAATCAGCCCCAGCATTTT	CASRSNRGSNQPQHF
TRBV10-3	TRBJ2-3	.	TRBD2	TGTGCCATCAGTGTCGCGGGGGGGCCTGGCACAGATACGCAGTATTTT	CAISVAGGPGTDTQYF
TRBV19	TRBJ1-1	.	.	TGTGCCAGTAGTCCCTATCAGGGGAACACTGAAGCTTTCTTT	CASSPYQGNTEAFF
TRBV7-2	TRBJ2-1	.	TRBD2	TGTGCCAGCAGCCGAACCGGGGGGGCCGGAGGCAATGAGCAGTTCTTC	CASSRTGGAGGNEQFF
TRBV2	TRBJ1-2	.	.	TGTGCCAGCAGCCCCCGAGGGGACGGCTACACCTTC	CASSPRGDGYTF
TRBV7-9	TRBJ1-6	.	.	TGTGCCAGCAGCATTGGACAGTCTAATTCACCCCTCCACTTT	CASSIGQSNSPLHF